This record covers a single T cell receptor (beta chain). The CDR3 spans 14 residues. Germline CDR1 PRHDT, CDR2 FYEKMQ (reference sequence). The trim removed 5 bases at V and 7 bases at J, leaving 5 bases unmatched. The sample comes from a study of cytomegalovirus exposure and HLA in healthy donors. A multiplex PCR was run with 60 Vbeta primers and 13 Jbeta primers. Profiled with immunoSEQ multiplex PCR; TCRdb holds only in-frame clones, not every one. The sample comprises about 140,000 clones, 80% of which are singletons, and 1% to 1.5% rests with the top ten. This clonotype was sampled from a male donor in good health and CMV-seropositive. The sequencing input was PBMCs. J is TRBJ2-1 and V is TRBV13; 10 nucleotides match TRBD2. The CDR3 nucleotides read TGTGCCAGCAGCGCCCCGACTAGCGGGAATGAGCAGTTCTTC. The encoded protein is CASSAPTSGNEQFF.